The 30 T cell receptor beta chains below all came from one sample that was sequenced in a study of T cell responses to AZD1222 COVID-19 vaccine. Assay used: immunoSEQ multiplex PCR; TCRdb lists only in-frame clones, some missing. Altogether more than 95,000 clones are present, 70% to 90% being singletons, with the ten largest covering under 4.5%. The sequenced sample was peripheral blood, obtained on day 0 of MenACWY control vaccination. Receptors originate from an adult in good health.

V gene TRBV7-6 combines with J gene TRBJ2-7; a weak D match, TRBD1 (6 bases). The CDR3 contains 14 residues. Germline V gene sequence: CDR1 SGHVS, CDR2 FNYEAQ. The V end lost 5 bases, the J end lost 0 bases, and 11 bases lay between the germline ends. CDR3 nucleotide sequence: TGTGCCAGCAGCCCTGGACAGTTCTCCTACGAGCAGTACTTC. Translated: CASSPGQFSYEQYF. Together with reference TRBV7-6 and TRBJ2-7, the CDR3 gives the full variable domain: GAGVSQSPRYKVTKRGQDVALRCDPISGHVSLYWYRQALGQGPEFLTYFNYEAQQDKSGLPNDRFSAERPEGSISTLTIQRTEQRDSAMYRCASSPGQFSYEQYFGPGTRLTVT.

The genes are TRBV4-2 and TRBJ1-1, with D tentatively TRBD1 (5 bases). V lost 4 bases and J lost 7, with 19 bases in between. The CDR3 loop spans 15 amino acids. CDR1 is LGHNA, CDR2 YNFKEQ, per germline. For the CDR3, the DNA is TGTGCCAGCAGCCGGAACCCGACAGATGAGCTTGAAGCTTTCTTT. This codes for CASSRNPTDELEAFF.

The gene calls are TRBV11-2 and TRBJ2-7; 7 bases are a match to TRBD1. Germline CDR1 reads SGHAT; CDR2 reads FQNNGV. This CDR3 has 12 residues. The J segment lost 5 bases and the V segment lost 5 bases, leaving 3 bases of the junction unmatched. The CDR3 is CASSPGGHEQYF. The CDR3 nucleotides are TGTGCCAGCAGCCCAGGGGGACACGAGCAGTACTTC.

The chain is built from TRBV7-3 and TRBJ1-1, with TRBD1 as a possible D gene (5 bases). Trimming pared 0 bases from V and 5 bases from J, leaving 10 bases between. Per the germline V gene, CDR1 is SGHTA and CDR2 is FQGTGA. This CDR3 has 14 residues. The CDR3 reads CASSLTGGGTEAFF. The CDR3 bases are TGTGCCAGCAGCTTAACTGGGGGAGGTACTGAAGCTTTCTTT.

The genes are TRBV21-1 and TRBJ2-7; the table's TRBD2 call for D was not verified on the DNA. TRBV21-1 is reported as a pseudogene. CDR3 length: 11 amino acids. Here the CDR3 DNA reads TGTGCCAGCAGTGAGGGCCCGGAGCAGTACTTC. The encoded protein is CASSEGPEQYF.

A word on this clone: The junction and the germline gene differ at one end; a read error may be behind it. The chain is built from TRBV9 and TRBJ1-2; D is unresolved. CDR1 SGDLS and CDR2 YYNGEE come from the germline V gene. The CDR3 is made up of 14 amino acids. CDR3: CASSVGVQPSYPAF. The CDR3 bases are TGTGCCAGCAGCGTAGGGGTACAGCCCTCTTATCCGGCCTTC.

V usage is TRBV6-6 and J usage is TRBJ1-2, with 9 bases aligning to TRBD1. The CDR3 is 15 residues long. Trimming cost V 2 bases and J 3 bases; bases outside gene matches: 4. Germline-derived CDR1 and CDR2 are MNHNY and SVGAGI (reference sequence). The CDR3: CASSYGTGWDYGYTF. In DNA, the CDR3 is TGTGCCAGCAGTTACGGGACAGGGTGGGACTATGGCTACACCTTC.

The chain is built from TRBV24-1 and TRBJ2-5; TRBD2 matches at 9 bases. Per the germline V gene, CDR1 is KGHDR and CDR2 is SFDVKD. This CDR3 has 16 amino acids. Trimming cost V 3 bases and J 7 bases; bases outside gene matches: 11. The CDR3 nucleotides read TGTGCCACCAGTGATGAGTTAGCGGGGGTCAAGGGGACCCAGTACTTC. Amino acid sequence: CATSDELAGVKGTQYF.

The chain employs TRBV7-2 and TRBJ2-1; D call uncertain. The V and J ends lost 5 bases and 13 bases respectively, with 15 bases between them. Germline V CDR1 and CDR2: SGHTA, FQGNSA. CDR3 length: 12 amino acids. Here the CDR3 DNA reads TGTGCCAGCAGCGTCACATTAACCGATCAGTTCTTC. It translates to CASSVTLTDQFF. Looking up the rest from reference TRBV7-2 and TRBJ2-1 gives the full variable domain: GAGVSQSPSNKVTEKGKDVELRCDPISGHTALYWYRQSLGQGLEFLIYFQGNSAPDKSGLPSDRFSAERTGGSVSTLTIQRTQQEDSAVYLCASSVTLTDQFFGPGTRLTVL.

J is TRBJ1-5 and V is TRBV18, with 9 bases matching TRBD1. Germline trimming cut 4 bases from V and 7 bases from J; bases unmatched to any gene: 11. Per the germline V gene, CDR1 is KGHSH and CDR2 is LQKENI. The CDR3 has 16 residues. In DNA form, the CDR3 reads TGTGCCAGCTCACAAACAGGGGGCGTAGGAGGGCAGCCCCAGCATTTT. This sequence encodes CASSQTGGVGGQPQHF.

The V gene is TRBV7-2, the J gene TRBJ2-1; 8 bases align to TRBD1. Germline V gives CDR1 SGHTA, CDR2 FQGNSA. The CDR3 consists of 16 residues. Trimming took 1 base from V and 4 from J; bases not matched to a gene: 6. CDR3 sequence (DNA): TGTGCCAGCAGCTTAGAACCAGGGGGCTTTTACAATGAGCAGTTCTTC. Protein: CASSLEPGGFYNEQFF.

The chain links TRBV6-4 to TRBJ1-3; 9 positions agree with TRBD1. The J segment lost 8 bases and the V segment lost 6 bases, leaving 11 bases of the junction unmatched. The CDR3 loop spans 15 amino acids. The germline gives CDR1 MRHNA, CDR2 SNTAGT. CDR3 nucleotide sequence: TGTGCCAGCAGACCCCCGGACAGGGGTTGGCACACCATATATTTT. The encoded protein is CASRPPDRGWHTIYF.

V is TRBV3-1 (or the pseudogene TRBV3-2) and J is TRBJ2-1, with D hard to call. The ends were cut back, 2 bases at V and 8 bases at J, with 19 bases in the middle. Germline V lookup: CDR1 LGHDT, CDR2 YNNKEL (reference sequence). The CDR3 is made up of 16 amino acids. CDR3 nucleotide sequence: TGTGCCAGCAGCCAAAGTGGTGGTCGGGTAAGGTATGAGCAGTTCTTC. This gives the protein CASSQSGGRVRYEQFF.

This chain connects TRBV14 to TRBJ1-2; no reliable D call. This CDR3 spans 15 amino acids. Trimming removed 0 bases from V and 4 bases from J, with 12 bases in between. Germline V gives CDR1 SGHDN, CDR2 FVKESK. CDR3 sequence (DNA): TGTGCCAGCAGCCAAGATCTATCCAGCCCCTATGGCTACACCTTC. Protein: CASSQDLSSPYGYTF. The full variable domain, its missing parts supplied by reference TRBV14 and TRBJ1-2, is EAGVTQFPSHSVIEKGQTVTLRCDPISGHDNLYWYRRVMGKEIKFLLHFVKESKQDESGMPNNRFLAERTGGTYSTLKVQPAELEDSGVYFCASSQDLSSPYGYTFGSGTRLTVV.

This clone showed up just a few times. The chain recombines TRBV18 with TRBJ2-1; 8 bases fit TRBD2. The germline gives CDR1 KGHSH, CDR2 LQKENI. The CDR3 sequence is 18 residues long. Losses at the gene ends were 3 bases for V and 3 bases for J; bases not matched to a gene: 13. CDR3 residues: CASSPRGLAGPLYNEQFF. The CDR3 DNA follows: TGTGCCAGCTCACCCCGGGGGCTAGCGGGCCCCCTCTACAATGAGCAGTTCTTC. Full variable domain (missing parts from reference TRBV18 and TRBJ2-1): NAGVMQNPRHLVRRRGQEARLRCSPMKGHSHVYWYRQLPEEGLKFMVYLQKENIIDESGMPKERFSAEFPKEGPSILRIQQVVRGDSAAYFCASSPRGLAGPLYNEQFFGPGTRLTVL.

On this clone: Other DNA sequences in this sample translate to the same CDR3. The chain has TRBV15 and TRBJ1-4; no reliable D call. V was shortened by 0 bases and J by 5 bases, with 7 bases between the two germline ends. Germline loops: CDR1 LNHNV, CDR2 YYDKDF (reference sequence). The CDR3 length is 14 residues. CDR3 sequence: CATSRDRGNEKLFF. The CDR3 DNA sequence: TGTGCCACCAGCAGAGATCGGGGAAATGAAAAACTGTTTTTT. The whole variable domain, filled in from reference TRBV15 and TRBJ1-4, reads DAMVIQNPRYQVTQFGKPVTLSCSQTLNHNVMYWYQQKSSQAPKLLFHYYDKDFNNEADTPDNFQSRRPNTSFCFLDIRSPGLGDTAMYLCATSRDRGNEKLFFGSGTQLSVL.

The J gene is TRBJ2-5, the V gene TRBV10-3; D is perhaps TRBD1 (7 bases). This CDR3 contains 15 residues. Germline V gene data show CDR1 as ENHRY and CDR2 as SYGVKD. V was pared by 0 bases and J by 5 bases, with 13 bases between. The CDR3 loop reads CAISESVTGRETQYF. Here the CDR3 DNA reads TGTGCCATCAGTGAGTCGGTGACAGGGAGGGAGACCCAGTACTTC.

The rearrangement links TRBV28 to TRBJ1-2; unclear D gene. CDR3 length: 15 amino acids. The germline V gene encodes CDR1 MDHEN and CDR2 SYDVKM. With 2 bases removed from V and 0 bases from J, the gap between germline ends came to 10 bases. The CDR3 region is CASSLPVLTNYGYTF. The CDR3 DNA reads TGTGCCAGCAGTTTACCCGTTTTAACTAACTATGGCTACACCTTC.

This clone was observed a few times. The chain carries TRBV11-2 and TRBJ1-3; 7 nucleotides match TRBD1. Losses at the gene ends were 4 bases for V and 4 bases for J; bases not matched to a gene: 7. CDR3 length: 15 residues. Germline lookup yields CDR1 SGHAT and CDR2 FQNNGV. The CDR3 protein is CASSSLTGAGNTIYF. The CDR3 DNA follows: TGTGCCAGCAGCTCGCTAACAGGGGCCGGAAACACCATATATTTT.

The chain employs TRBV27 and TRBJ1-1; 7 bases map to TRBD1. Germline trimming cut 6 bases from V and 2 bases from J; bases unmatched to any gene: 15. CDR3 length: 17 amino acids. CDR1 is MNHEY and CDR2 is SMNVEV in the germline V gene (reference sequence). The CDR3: CASSHEAQGVENTEAFF. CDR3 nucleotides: TGTGCCAGCAGCCATGAGGCCCAGGGGGTGGAAAACACTGAAGCTTTCTTT.

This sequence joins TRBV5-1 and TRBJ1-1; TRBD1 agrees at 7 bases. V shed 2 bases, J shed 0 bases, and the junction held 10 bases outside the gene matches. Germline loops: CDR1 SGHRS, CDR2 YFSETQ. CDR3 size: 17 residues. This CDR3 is CASSLTTGQTLNTEAFF. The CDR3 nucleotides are TGCGCCAGCAGCTTAACGACGGGACAGACCTTGAACACTGAAGCTTTCTTT.

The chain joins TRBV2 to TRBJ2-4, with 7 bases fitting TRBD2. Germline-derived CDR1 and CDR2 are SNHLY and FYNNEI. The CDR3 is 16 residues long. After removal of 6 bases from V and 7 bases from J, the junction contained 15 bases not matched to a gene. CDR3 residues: CASSRWGGYGMNIQYF. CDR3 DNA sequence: TGTGCCAGCAGCAGGTGGGGAGGGTATGGTATGAACATTCAGTACTTC.

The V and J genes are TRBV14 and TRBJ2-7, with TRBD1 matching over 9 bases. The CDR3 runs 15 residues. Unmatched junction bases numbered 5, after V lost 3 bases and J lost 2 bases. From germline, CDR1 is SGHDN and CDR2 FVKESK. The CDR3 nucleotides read TGTGCCAGCAGCCACAGACAGGGGGAAACCTACGAGCAGTACTTC. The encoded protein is CASSHRQGETYEQYF.

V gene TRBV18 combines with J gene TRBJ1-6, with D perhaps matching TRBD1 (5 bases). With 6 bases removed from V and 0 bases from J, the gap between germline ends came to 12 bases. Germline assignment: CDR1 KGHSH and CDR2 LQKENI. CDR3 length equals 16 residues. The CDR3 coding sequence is TGTGCCAGCTCCTCCGTGACAGTCTCCTATAATTCACCCCTCCACTTT. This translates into CASSSVTVSYNSPLHF. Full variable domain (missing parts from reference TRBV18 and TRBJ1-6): NAGVMQNPRHLVRRRGQEARLRCSPMKGHSHVYWYRQLPEEGLKFMVYLQKENIIDESGMPKERFSAEFPKEGPSILRIQQVVRGDSAAYFCASSSVTVSYNSPLHFGNGTRLTVT.

CDR3 DNA: TGTGCCAGCAGTTTCGGTGCGGGAGGAGGTGAGCAGTTCTTC. This encodes CASSFGAGGGEQFF. The chain joins TRBV6-2 or TRBV6-3 to TRBJ2-1, with 8 bases fitting TRBD2. In germline, CDR1 is MNHEY, CDR2 SVGEGT. With V trimmed by 4 bases and J by 9 bases, 8 bases remained unmatched. The CDR3 totals 14 residues.

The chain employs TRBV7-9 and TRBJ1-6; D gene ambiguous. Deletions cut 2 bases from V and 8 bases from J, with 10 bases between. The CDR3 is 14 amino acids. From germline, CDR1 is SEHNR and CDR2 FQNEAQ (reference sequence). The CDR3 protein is CASSLSRRDSPLHF. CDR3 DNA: TGTGCCAGCAGCTTATCAAGAAGGGATTCACCCCTCCACTTT.

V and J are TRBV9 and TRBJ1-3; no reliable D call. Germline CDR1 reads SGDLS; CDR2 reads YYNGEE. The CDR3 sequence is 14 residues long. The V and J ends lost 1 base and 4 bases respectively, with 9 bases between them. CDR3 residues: CASSVYQSGNTIYF. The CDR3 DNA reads TGTGCCAGCAGCGTATACCAATCCGGAAACACCATATATTTT.

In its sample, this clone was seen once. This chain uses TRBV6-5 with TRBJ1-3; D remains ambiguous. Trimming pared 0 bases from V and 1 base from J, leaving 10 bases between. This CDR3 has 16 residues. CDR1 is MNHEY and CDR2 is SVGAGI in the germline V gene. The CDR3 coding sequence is TGTGCCAGCAGTTACTCGACAAGGGATTCTGGAAACACCATATATTTT. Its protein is CASSYSTRDSGNTIYF.

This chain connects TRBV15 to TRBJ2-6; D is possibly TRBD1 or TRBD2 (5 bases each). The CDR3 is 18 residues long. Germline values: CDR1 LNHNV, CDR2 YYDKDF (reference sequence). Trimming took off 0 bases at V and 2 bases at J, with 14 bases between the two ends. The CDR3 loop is CATSREGVGKAGANVLTF. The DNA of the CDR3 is TGTGCCACCAGCAGAGAGGGGGTTGGAAAGGCTGGGGCCAACGTCCTGACTTTC.

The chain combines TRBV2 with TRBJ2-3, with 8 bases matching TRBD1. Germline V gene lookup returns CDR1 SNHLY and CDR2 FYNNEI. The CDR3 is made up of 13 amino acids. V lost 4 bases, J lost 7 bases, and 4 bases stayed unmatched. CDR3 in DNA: TGTGCCAGCAGTGGGACAGGGATGAATACGCAGTATTTT. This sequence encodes CASSGTGMNTQYF. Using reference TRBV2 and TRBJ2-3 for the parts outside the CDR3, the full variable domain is EPEVTQTPSHQVTQMGQEVILRCVPISNHLYFYWYRQILGQKVEFLVSFYNNEISEKSEIFDDQFSVERPDGSNFTLKIRSTKLEDSAMYFCASSGTGMNTQYFGPGTRLTVL.